One T cell receptor (beta chain) is described in this entry. The antigen is unknown. Reverse transcribed after extraction, RNA yielded cDNA as the sequencing template. Here immunoSEQ multiplex PCR was the method, and the copy in TCRdb shows in-frame clones only, minus some. Of about 280,000 clones in the sample, 55% to 75% were seen once. The data originate from a study of CD8+ T cells in alopecia areata. Study-wide results and limits: Elevated clonality characterized lesional scalp relative to normal scalp, particularly in alopecia totalis/universalis.

Treatment indicated: oral pan-JAK inhibitor, 5-10 mg twice daily. The V end lost 6 bases, the J end lost 5 bases, and 19 bases lay between the germline ends. The CDR3 has 14 amino acids. CDR1 and CDR2 from the germline V gene are SQVTM and ANQGSEA. This sequence joins TRBV29-1 and TRBJ1-1; D call uncertain. The sample consisted of CD4+ T cells sorted from blood, taken at week 24, from a patient treated with tofacitinib. This TCR came from a human donor with alopecia areata. The CDR3 DNA sequence: TGCAGCGTCCTGCCAGGCGCCGTTGGGACTGAAGCTTTCTTT. This encodes CSVLPGAVGTEAFF.